Listed here are 28 T cell receptor beta chains from one sample, sequenced in a study of early T cells in non-severe SARS-CoV-2 infection. From the 5' RACE reads, TCRdb called clonotypes with MiXCR, one entry per CDR3 protein. This table has tens of thousands of distinct CDR3 sequences, about 10% appearing once. The material sequenced was whole blood. These receptor sequences come from an adult who was a healthcare worker with PCR-confirmed SARS-CoV-2 infection or an uninfected control (not recorded which).

This clonotype was detected ten times or more. The V gene is TRBV12-3 or TRBV12-4, the J gene TRBJ2-3; D remains ambiguous. This CDR3 spans 15 amino acids. V lost 0 bases and J lost 2, with 9 bases in between. The CDR3 nucleotides are TGTGCCAGCAGTTTAGCGCCCCCATTCACAGATACGCAGTATTTT. Translated: CASSLAPPFTDTQYF.

There are many counts of this clonotype. The rearrangement links TRBV6-2 or TRBV6-3 to TRBJ1-1; tentatively, D is TRBD1 (5 bases). CDR3 length: 15 residues. Germline CDR1 is MNHEY and CDR2 is SVGEGT. Trimming removed 6 bases from V and 2 bases from J, with 16 bases in between. In DNA, the CDR3 is TGTGCCAGCAGAAACGGGGGTCGGAGAAACACTGAAGCTTTCTTT. Its translation: CASRNGGRRNTEAFF.

This chain joins TRBV6-1 and TRBJ2-3, with 7 bases that match TRBD1. Germline V lookup: CDR1 MNHNS, CDR2 SASEGT. Trimming took 3 bases from V and 5 from J; bases not matched to a gene: 8. CDR3 length: 15 residues. The CDR3 region has the DNA TGTGCCAGCAGTGAGATGGACAGGAGGATAGATACGCAGTATTTT. Protein sequence: CASSEMDRRIDTQYF.

This clonotype was observed at least ten times. The gene calls are TRBV6-4 and TRBJ2-2, with 12 bases lining up with TRBD1. CDR1 and CDR2 (germline): MRHNA, SNTAGT. This CDR3 region has 16 residues. Trimming at V came to 2 bases and at J to 3 bases, leaving 1 base not matched to a gene. The DNA of the CDR3 is TGTGCCAGCAGTGACGGGGACAGGGGGCACACCGGGGAGCTGTTTTTT. Translation gives CASSDGDRGHTGELFF.

The V and J genes are TRBV28 and TRBJ1-2; 10 nucleotides align to TRBD1. Looked up from germline, CDR1 is MDHEN and CDR2 is SYDVKM. This CDR3 region has 12 residues. Trimming at V came to 10 bases and at J to 5 bases, leaving 4 bases not matched to a gene. In DNA form, the CDR3 reads TGTGCCACCCAGGACAGGGGGTATGGCTACACCTTC. It yields the protein CATQDRGYGYTF.

This clonotype was picked up a small number of times. The chain combines TRBV7-2 with TRBJ2-7; 8 bases align to TRBD2. The CDR3 consists of 16 residues. V trimming: 1 base; J trimming: 0 bases; junction bases outside the gene matches: 5. Germline loops: CDR1 SGHTA, CDR2 FQGNSA. In nucleotides, the CDR3 is TGTGCCAGCAGCTTAGAGCGGGGGACCCTCTCCTACGAGCAGTACTTC. Amino acids: CASSLERGTLSYEQYF.

This clonotype was counted many times. This sequence joins TRBV12-3 or TRBV12-4 and TRBJ1-1; maybe TRBD1 (6 bases). The CDR3 runs to 13 residues. The germline V and J ends were trimmed by 6 bases and 4 bases, with 12 bases remaining between them. CDR3 DNA sequence: TGTGCCAGCAGGCAGGCGGGGGCCACTGAAGCTTTCTTT. It encodes CASRQAGATEAFF.

This clonotype came up a few times. This chain joins TRBV20-1 and TRBJ1-2; no clear D. Germline CDR1 and CDR2: DFQATT and SNEGSKA (reference sequence). Trimming stripped 1 base from V and 4 bases from J, with 13 bases between. The CDR3 totals 14 residues. The CDR3 nucleotides read TGCAGTGCTAGAGTCAACACCTGGTTCTATGGCTACACCTTC. Translating gives CSARVNTWFYGYTF.

There are a few counts of this clonotype. This sequence joins TRBV7-2 and TRBJ2-2, with a weak D call TRBD1 (5 bases). V lost 5 bases and J lost 4, with 8 bases in between. The CDR3 is 13 amino acids. Germline CDR1 is SGHTA and CDR2 is FQGNSA. CDR3 residues: CASSRGTTGELFF. The CDR3 DNA is TGTGCCAGCAGCAGGGGTACCACCGGGGAGCTGTTTTTT.

The chain employs TRBV6-5 and TRBJ1-1; 8 bases map to TRBD1. Unmatched junction bases numbered 4, after V lost 6 bases and J lost 1 base. The length of the CDR3 is 14 residues. CDR1 is MNHEY and CDR2 is SVGAGI in the germline V gene. The CDR3 DNA sequence: TGTGCCAGCAGAAGCAGGGGGCAGAACACTGAAGCTTTCTTT. Its protein is CASRSRGQNTEAFF.

There are many counts of this clonotype. V is TRBV28 and J is TRBJ2-3; no clear D. This CDR3 comprises 12 residues. From germline, CDR1 is MDHEN and CDR2 SYDVKM. The germline V and J ends were trimmed by 3 bases and 4 bases, with 5 bases remaining between them. CDR3 region: CASSFGSDTQYF. CDR3 bases: TGTGCCAGCAGTTTTGGGTCAGATACGCAGTATTTT. Variable domain in full (rest from reference TRBV28 and TRBJ2-3): DVKVTQSSRYLVKRTGEKVFLECVQDMDHENMFWYRQDPGLGLRLIYFSYDVKMKEKGDIPEGYSVSREKKERFSLILESASTNQTSMYLCASSFGSDTQYFGPGTRLTVL.

The gene calls are TRBV7-9 and TRBJ2-7; perhaps TRBD1 as D (5 bases). The V end lost 5 bases, the J end lost 0 bases, and 14 bases lay between the germline ends. This CDR3 comprises 15 residues. From germline, CDR1 is SEHNR and CDR2 FQNEAQ (reference sequence). CDR3 nucleotides: TGTGCCAGCAGCCTCCAGACAGCAATCTCCTACGAGCAGTACTTC. Translation: CASSLQTAISYEQYF.

This clonotype appeared many times. The genes are TRBV7-9 and TRBJ2-5; a possible D gene is TRBD1 (5 bases). Trimming took off 5 bases at V and 9 bases at J, with 19 bases between the two ends. Germline values: CDR1 SEHNR, CDR2 FQNEAQ (reference sequence). The CDR3 has 14 amino acids. The CDR3 sequence is CASSPDSPGPPQYF. CDR3 in DNA: TGTGCCAGCAGCCCTGACAGCCCAGGTCCCCCCCAGTACTTC. Variable domain in full (rest from reference TRBV7-9 and TRBJ2-5): DTGVSQNPRHKITKRGQNVTFRCDPISEHNRLYWYRQTLGQGPEFLTYFQNEAQLEKSRLLSDRFSAERPKGSFSTLEIQRTEQGDSAMYLCASSPDSPGPPQYFGPGTRLLVL.

This clonotype was observed many times. Here the CDR3 reads CASRRNTGELFF. DNA of the CDR3: TGTGCCAGCAGAAGGAACACCGGGGAGCTGTTTTTT. This chain connects TRBV12-3 or TRBV12-4 to TRBJ2-2; no clear D. The CDR3 contains 12 residues. The ends were cut back, 6 bases at V and 1 base at J, with 3 bases in the middle.

In its sample, this clonotype was seen a few times. V gene TRBV9 combines with J gene TRBJ1-6; 7 bases are a match to TRBD1. The CDR3 totals 15 residues. From germline, CDR1 is SGDLS and CDR2 YYNGEE. V lost 6 bases, J lost 2 bases, and 5 bases stayed unmatched. Here the CDR3 DNA reads TGTGCCAGCAATACAGGGGTAACCTATAATTCACCCCTCCACTTT. Translating it yields CASNTGVTYNSPLHF.

This clonotype came up many times. The rearrangement uses TRBV6-1 and TRBJ1-4, with 8 nucleotides matching TRBD1. With 1 base clipped from V and 5 bases from J, the junction kept 3 bases outside the gene matches. This CDR3 region has 15 residues. The germline V gene encodes CDR1 MNHNS and CDR2 SASEGT. CDR3 residues: CASSEGQGLNEKLFF. DNA for the CDR3: TGTGCCAGCAGTGAAGGACAGGGGTTGAATGAAAAACTGTTTTTT.

This clonotype was observed at least ten times. The V call is TRBV14, the J call TRBJ2-7, with D perhaps matching TRBD1 (5 bases). V lost 4 bases and J 2 bases, leaving 12 bases between the germline ends. Looked up from germline, CDR1 is SGHDN and CDR2 is FVKESK. The CDR3 has 14 amino acids. CDR3: CASSPWGLAYEQYF. DNA of the CDR3: TGTGCCAGCAGCCCCTGGGGCCTCGCCTACGAGCAGTACTTC.

The CDR3 coding sequence is TGTGCCAGCAGTGGGACAGCCTTAGCCAAAAACATTCAGTACTTC. Protein sequence: CASSGTALAKNIQYF. This sequence joins TRBV2 and TRBJ2-4, with a tentative D call TRBD1 (6 bases). Germline-derived CDR1 and CDR2 are SNHLY and FYNNEI. V was trimmed by 4 bases and J by 0 bases, leaving 10 bases between them. The CDR3 length is 15 residues.

V and J are TRBV12-3 or TRBV12-4 and TRBJ2-2; the match to TRBD2 covers 10 bases. The CDR3 runs 16 residues. V lost 5 bases, J lost 6 bases, and 9 bases stayed unmatched. The CDR3 spells CASSPVAGGRSGELFF. The DNA for the CDR3 is TGTGCCAGCAGTCCCGTAGCGGGGGGCCGCTCCGGGGAGCTGTTTTTT.

V usage is TRBV10-3 and J usage is TRBJ2-7; the D gene is possibly TRBD1 (5 bases). V was clipped by 4 bases and J by 0 bases, with 10 bases between them. CDR3 length: 14 amino acids. Germline V gives CDR1 ENHRY, CDR2 SYGVKD. This CDR3 reads CAISGTSSSYEQYF. CDR3 sequence (DNA): TGTGCCATCAGTGGGACATCAAGCTCCTACGAGCAGTACTTC.

V gene TRBV12-3 or TRBV12-4 combines with J gene TRBJ1-6; possible D gene TRBD1, 6 bases. V was clipped by 6 bases and J by 7 bases, with 13 bases between them. The CDR3 consists of 14 residues. The CDR3 reads CASSPDRPNSPLHF. The CDR3 DNA reads TGTGCCAGCAGCCCAGACAGGCCAAATTCACCCCTCCACTTT.

This clonotype has only a few counts. The chain combines TRBV12-3 or TRBV12-4 with TRBJ2-5, with D possibly being TRBD1 or TRBD2 (5 bases each). CDR3 length equals 14 residues. V was clipped by 3 bases and J by 1 base, with 9 bases between them. CDR3 amino acids: CASSFSGPQETQYF. In DNA form, the CDR3 reads TGTGCCAGCAGTTTCTCGGGGCCCCAAGAGACCCAGTACTTC.

The V and J genes are TRBV5-1 and TRBJ1-5, with D unclear. The CDR3 extends over 14 amino acids. The ends were cut back, 0 bases at V and 4 bases at J, with 8 bases in the middle. The germline gives CDR1 SGHRS, CDR2 YFSETQ. Here the CDR3 DNA reads TGCGCCAGCAGCTTGGAAGGCGGGAATCAGCCCCAGCATTTT. Protein: CASSLEGGNQPQHF. Based on the CDR3 plus reference TRBV5-1 and TRBJ1-5, the full variable domain is KAGVTQTPRYLIKTRGQQVTLSCSPISGHRSVSWYQQTPGQGLQFLFEYFSETQRNKGNFPGRFSGRQFSNSRSEMNVSTLELGDSALYLCASSLEGGNQPQHFGDGTRLSIL.

This clonotype was picked up many times. This chain uses TRBV5-8 with TRBJ2-1; TRBD1 is a possible D gene (6 bases). The CDR3 totals 15 residues. Trimming removed 2 bases from V and 10 bases from J, with 19 bases in between. Per the germline V gene, CDR1 is SGHTS and CDR2 is YDEGEE. This chain's CDR3 is CASSFRRQEPREQFF. The CDR3 nucleotides read TGTGCCAGCAGCTTTCGACGACAGGAGCCAAGGGAGCAGTTCTTC.

This clonotype showed up just a few times. V usage is TRBV19 and J usage is TRBJ2-3; D is undetermined. The CDR3 consists of 13 residues. The V and J ends lost 7 bases and 0 bases respectively, with 8 bases between them. Looked up from germline, CDR1 is LNHDA and CDR2 is SQIVND (reference sequence). This CDR3 reads CASTETSTDTQYF. The CDR3 bases are TGTGCCAGTACTGAAACTAGCACAGATACGCAGTATTTT.

This clonotype was seen ten or more times. V is TRBV3-1 and J is TRBJ1-1; D ambiguous. Germline V gives CDR1 LGHDT, CDR2 YNNKEL (reference sequence). V was trimmed by 5 bases and J by 2 bases, leaving 12 bases between them. The CDR3 consists of 14 residues. CDR3 protein: CASSGNYRNTEAFF. The DNA of the CDR3 is TGTGCCAGCAGCGGAAATTACAGAAACACTGAAGCTTTCTTT.

V gene TRBV6-2 or TRBV6-3 combines with J gene TRBJ2-5, with D possibly being TRBD2 (6 bases). The CDR3 contains 14 residues. The ends were cut back, 4 bases at V and 5 bases at J, with 14 bases in the middle. The germline V gene encodes CDR1 MNHEY and CDR2 SVGEGT. This chain's CDR3 is CASSWGDPRETQYF. The CDR3 region has the DNA TGTGCCAGCAGTTGGGGGGACCCCCGTGAGACCCAGTACTTC.

The CDR3 region is CASSLALERGGGNEQFF. CDR3 nucleotide sequence: TGTGCCAGCAGCTTAGCGCTCGAGCGGGGGGGCGGCAATGAGCAGTTCTTC. V and J are TRBV7-6 and TRBJ2-1, with 10 bases identical to TRBD2. CDR1 is SGHVS, CDR2 FNYEAQ, per germline. J was trimmed by 6 bases and V by 0 bases; bases with no gene match: 8. This CDR3 contains 17 residues.